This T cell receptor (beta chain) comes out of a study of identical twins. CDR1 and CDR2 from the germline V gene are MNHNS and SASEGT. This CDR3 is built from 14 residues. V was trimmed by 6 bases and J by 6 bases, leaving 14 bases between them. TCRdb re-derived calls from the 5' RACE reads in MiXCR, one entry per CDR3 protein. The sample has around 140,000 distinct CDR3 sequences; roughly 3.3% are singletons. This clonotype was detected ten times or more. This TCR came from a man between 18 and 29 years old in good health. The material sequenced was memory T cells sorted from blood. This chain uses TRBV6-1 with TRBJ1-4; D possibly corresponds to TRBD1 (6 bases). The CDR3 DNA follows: TGTGCCAGCAGAACACAGGGACGGGATGAAAAACTGTTTTTT. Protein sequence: CASRTQGRDEKLFF.